This T cell receptor (beta chain) derives from a study of shared clonotypes between healthy human individuals. Trimming cost V 6 bases and J 2 bases, with 8 bases left between them. Germline loops: CDR1 SQVTM, CDR2 ANQGSEA. This CDR3 comprises 11 residues. Several immunoSEQ plates held equal portions of the genomic DNA taken from each subset. Sequencing used immunoSEQ multiplex PCR; TCRdb keeps in-frame clones, though not all of them. The data show some 660,000 clones, around three quarters seen once. Recent vaccinations or acute infections were absent in the healthy HIV-negative adult donors. CD45RA-negative memory and CD45RA+ naive subsets were split from the CD4+ cells.

This clonotype was obtained from a woman aged 30 to 39 in good health. Sequenced material: memory CD4+ T cells sorted from blood. Noted subset: CD45RA-negative fraction. The V gene is TRBV29-1, the J gene TRBJ2-7, with D uncertain. This CDR3 reads CSVHDAYEQYF. The CDR3 DNA sequence: TGCAGCGTCCACGATGCCTACGAGCAGTACTTC.